A single sample is the source of the 3 T cell receptor beta chains below, sequenced in a study of T cell changes during pregnancy in multiple sclerosis. The repertoire was sequenced with immunoSEQ multiplex PCR; TCRdb's copy has only in-frame clones and lacks some. The sample contains 80,000 to 95,000 clones, around 96% of which appear only once. This specimen consisted of peripheral blood, obtained in the second trimester of pregnancy. The origin of the receptors is a female donor with multiple sclerosis, enrolled in a pregnancy study.

The gene calls are TRBV27 and TRBJ2-7, with 10 bases that match TRBD1. CDR1 is MNHEY and CDR2 is SMNVEV in the germline V gene (reference sequence). V shed 7 bases, J shed 7 bases, and the junction held 10 bases outside the gene matches. The length of the CDR3 is 14 residues. Written as DNA, the CDR3 is TGTGCCAGCACCCTGAGACAGGGGGCGAAAGAGCAGTACTTC. Translation: CASTLRQGAKEQYF.

The chain combines TRBV5-1 with TRBJ2-5; 8 positions agree with TRBD2. V was clipped by 0 bases and J by 6 bases; unmatched bases: 4. Germline CDR1 is SGHRS and CDR2 is YFSETQ. CDR3 length: 14 residues. The CDR3 DNA reads as TGCGCCAGCAGCTTGGTTCGGGAGGGAAAGACCCAGTACTTC. Its protein product is CASSLVREGKTQYF.

The V call is TRBV7-2, the J call TRBJ1-5; D might be TRBD1 (5 bases). Germline CDR1 and CDR2: SGHTA and FQGNSA. Deletions cut 1 base from V and 11 bases from J, with 18 bases between. CDR3 length: 15 residues. Here the CDR3 reads CASSLDGGTGVTQHF. In nucleotides, the CDR3 is TGTGCCAGCAGCTTAGATGGGGGGACCGGTGTGACCCAGCATTTT.